The 22 T cell receptor beta chains below come from one sample, sequenced in a study of beta chain features in type 1 diabetes. All of the isolated RNA was reverse transcribed, so expressed TCRB transcripts were sequenced. The data were produced by immunoSEQ multiplex PCR, yet TCRdb's version contains in-frame clones alone and is incomplete. The sample carries some 270,000 clones, roughly an eighth recorded once. The sample was naive CD4+ T cells from blood. Source of these receptors: a woman aged 40 to 55 in good health.

In its sample, this clone was seen a few times. V usage is TRBV7-2 and J usage is TRBJ2-3, with TRBD2 as a possible D gene (7 bases). Trimming took off 4 bases at V and 6 bases at J, with 14 bases between the two ends. Germline CDR1 and CDR2: SGHTA and FQGNSA. CDR3 size: 14 residues. DNA of the CDR3: TGTGCCAGCAGCTCCGGGGGGCTGCGGGATACGCAGTATTTT. Translated: CASSSGGLRDTQYF.

This CDR3 is CASSLGQHSTEAFF. DNA of the CDR3: TGTGCCAGCAGCTTGGGACAACATTCCACTGAAGCTTTCTTT. V usage is TRBV5-8 and J usage is TRBJ1-1; D gene ambiguous. Trimming removed 0 bases at V and 4 bases at J, with 10 bases between. Germline CDR1 and CDR2: SGHTS and YDEGEE. The CDR3 covers 14 residues. Together with reference TRBV5-8 and TRBJ1-1, the CDR3 gives the full variable domain: EAGVTQSPTHLIKTRGQQATLRCSPISGHTSVYWYQQALGLGLQFLLWYDEGEERNRGNFPPRFSGRQFPNYSSELNVNALELEDSALYLCASSLGQHSTEAFFGQGTRLTVV.

This clone was picked up a small number of times. The chain couples TRBV11-2 to TRBJ2-1; 15 nucleotides line up with TRBD2. The CDR3 extends over 15 amino acids. CDR1 SGHAT and CDR2 FQNNGV come from the germline V gene. V lost 5 bases to trimming and J lost 7 bases; unmatched junction nucleotides: 3. The CDR3 bases are TGTGCCAGCAGCCGGACTAGCGGGGGGGGTAATGAGCAGTTCTTC. Its protein product is CASSRTSGGGNEQFF.

This chain joins TRBV5-1 and TRBJ2-7; 14 positions match TRBD2. Trimming took 4 bases from V and 2 from J; bases not matched to a gene: 5. Germline lookup yields CDR1 SGHRS and CDR2 YFSETQ. CDR3 length equals 16 residues. The CDR3 DNA reads TGCGCCAGCAGCGGGGGACTAGCGGGGGCCGCCTACGAGCAGTACTTC. Translating it yields CASSGGLAGAAYEQYF.

This clone was seen only a few times. The chain couples TRBV6-5 to TRBJ2-5; D gene unclear. V lost 3 bases and J 4 bases, leaving 9 bases between the germline ends. The CDR3 has 13 amino acids. The germline V gene has CDR1 MNHEY and CDR2 SVGAGI. The CDR3 protein is CASSYINGETQYF. DNA for the CDR3: TGTGCCAGCAGTTATATTAACGGAGAGACCCAGTACTTC.

The genes are TRBV6-5 and TRBJ2-2; D perhaps matches TRBD2 (5 bases). CDR3 length: 13 residues. Trimming cost V 2 bases and J 6 bases, with 7 bases left between them. Germline CDR1 is MNHEY and CDR2 is SVGAGI. CDR3 protein: CASSYVGAGELFF. As DNA, the CDR3 is TGTGCCAGCAGTTACGTGGGAGCCGGGGAGCTGTTTTTT.

The rearrangement joins TRBV10-3 to TRBJ2-7; 9 positions agree with TRBD2. From germline, CDR1 is ENHRY and CDR2 SYGVKD. CDR3 size: 14 residues. V trimming: 9 bases; J trimming: 0 bases; junction bases outside the gene matches: 6. In nucleotides, the CDR3 is TGTGCCATGAAACCGGGACTAGCCTCCTACGAGCAGTACTTC. It is translated as CAMKPGLASYEQYF.

The sample holds a few counts of this clone. At one end, the junction sequence differs from germline, possibly due to a read error. J is TRBJ1-2 and V is TRBV10-3; D remains unclear. CDR1 and CDR2 from the germline V gene are ENHRY and SYGVKD. This CDR3 contains 10 residues. The CDR3 DNA reads as TGTGCCAGCAGTGTGGCCGGCTACACCTTC. Translating it yields CASSVAGYTF.

This clone was observed a few times. Germline is not matched at one junction end, which may reflect a read error. V and J are TRBV9 and TRBJ2-1, with D perhaps TRBD1 (6 bases). The CDR3 runs 12 residues. Germline values: CDR1 SGDLS, CDR2 YYNGEE. The CDR3 sequence: CASSPTGGLPVF. The CDR3 bases are TGTGCCAGCAGCCCGACAGGCGGACTGCCGGTCTTC.

J is TRBJ2-4 and V is TRBV5-6; maybe TRBD2 (5 bases). The CDR3 has 15 residues. Trimming pared 1 base from V and 3 bases from J, leaving 11 bases between. Germline V lookup: CDR1 SGHDT, CDR2 YYEEEE. Written as DNA, the CDR3 is TGTGCCAGCAGCTTGCGGCGGGTGTACAAAAACATTCAGTACTTC. Protein product: CASSLRRVYKNIQYF.

This clone was counted only a few times. The gene calls are TRBV13 and TRBJ1-1; D is unresolved. There are 13 residues in the CDR3. Trimming left V 2 bases short and J 4 bases short, with 8 bases between. Germline V gene lookup returns CDR1 PRHDT and CDR2 FYEKMQ (reference sequence). CDR3 nucleotide sequence: TGTGCCAGCAGCTTACGTAGAGTCACTGAAGCTTTCTTT. It specifies CASSLRRVTEAFF.

This clone was seen a few times. The V and J genes are TRBV18 and TRBJ2-7; D gene uncertain. The CDR3 covers 14 residues. The V gene lost 3 bases and the J gene lost 2 bases, with 11 bases spanning the gap. Germline values: CDR1 KGHSH, CDR2 LQKENI. As DNA, the CDR3 is TGTGCCAGCTCACCGGCCCTCAATCCCTACGAGCAGTACTTC. It encodes CASSPALNPYEQYF.

This clone showed up just a few times. This chain connects TRBV29-1 to TRBJ2-3; TRBD1 aligns across 9 bases. V lost 6 bases and J lost 3; bases outside the gene matches: 4. The CDR3 has 13 residues. In germline, CDR1 is SQVTM, CDR2 ANQGSEA. The CDR3 DNA follows: TGCAGCGTGGGGACAGGGAGAACAGATACGCAGTATTTT. As protein: CSVGTGRTDTQYF.

This clone was observed a handful of times. J is TRBJ1-6 and V is TRBV10-3, with 10 positions matching TRBD1. Germline assignment: CDR1 ENHRY and CDR2 SYGVKD. V was pared by 3 bases and J by 9 bases, with 5 bases of the junction left unmatched. The CDR3 contains 15 residues. The CDR3 sequence is CAISDTTGGRSPLHF. CDR3 coding DNA: TGTGCCATCAGTGATACGACAGGGGGCCGTTCACCCCTCCACTTT.

This clone has more than one count but fewer than ten. The gene calls are TRBV25-1 and TRBJ2-1, with 8 bases identical to TRBD2. The CDR3 runs to 16 residues. Germline trimming cut 6 bases from V and 0 bases from J; bases unmatched to any gene: 7. The germline V gene has CDR1 MGHDK and CDR2 SYGVNS. The chain's CDR3 is CASSEEGTSSYNEQFF. The DNA for the CDR3 is TGTGCCAGCAGCGAGGAGGGGACTAGCTCCTACAATGAGCAGTTCTTC.

In its sample, this clone was seen a few times. The genes are TRBV7-9 and TRBJ2-2; D might be TRBD1 (5 bases). Germline V gives CDR1 SEHNR, CDR2 FQNEAQ (reference sequence). The CDR3 loop spans 13 amino acids. Trimming took 0 bases from V and 6 from J, leaving 5 bases between them. The CDR3 is CASSLARAGELFF. As DNA, the CDR3 is TGTGCCAGCAGCTTAGCCAGGGCCGGGGAGCTGTTTTTT. Full variable domain (outside the CDR3, taken from reference TRBV7-9 and TRBJ2-2): DTGVSQNPRHKITKRGQNVTFRCDPISEHNRLYWYRQTLGQGPEFLTYFQNEAQLEKSRLLSDRFSAERPKGSFSTLEIQRTEQGDSAMYLCASSLARAGELFFGEGSRLTVL.

This clone was counted ten times or more. This sequence joins TRBV7-9 and TRBJ2-5; a weak D match, TRBD2 (6 bases). Looked up from germline, CDR1 is SEHNR and CDR2 is FQNEAQ (reference sequence). This CDR3 is built from 14 residues. With 5 bases removed from V and 5 bases from J, the gap between germline ends came to 15 bases. In DNA, the CDR3 is TGTGCCAGCAGCCCCCGGGAGATATGGGAGACCCAGTACTTC. This sequence encodes CASSPREIWETQYF. Drawing the rest from reference TRBV7-9 and TRBJ2-5, the complete variable domain is DTGVSQNPRHKITKRGQNVTFRCDPISEHNRLYWYRQTLGQGPEFLTYFQNEAQLEKSRLLSDRFSAERPKGSFSTLEIQRTEQGDSAMYLCASSPREIWETQYFGPGTRLLVL.

This clone has more than one count but fewer than ten. The V gene is TRBV5-6, the J gene TRBJ1-2, with D hard to call. The V end lost 6 bases, the J end lost 1 base, and 10 bases lay between the germline ends. The CDR3 contains 13 residues. Germline V gives CDR1 SGHDT, CDR2 YYEEEE. The CDR3 DNA reads TGTGCCAGCACTCAAACAGTTAACTATGGCTACACCTTC. It translates to CASTQTVNYGYTF. The full variable domain, completed using reference TRBV5-6 and TRBJ1-2, is DAGVTQSPTHLIKTRGQQVTLRCSPKSGHDTVSWYQQALGQGPQFIFQYYEEEERQRGNFPDRFSGHQFPNYSSELNVNALLLGDSALYLCASTQTVNYGYTFGSGTRLTVV.

This rearrangement joins TRBV5-6 to TRBJ1-3; D is unclear. The CDR3 consists of 14 residues. V was trimmed by 3 bases and J by 2 bases, leaving 9 bases between them. CDR1 and CDR2 from the germline V gene are SGHDT and YYEEEE. Here the CDR3 reads CASSSGWTGNTIYF. CDR3 bases: TGTGCCAGCAGCTCCGGGTGGACTGGAAACACCATATATTTT.

This clone occurred a few times. The chain employs TRBV5-1 and TRBJ2-1; 12 bases agree with TRBD2. Germline V gene lookup returns CDR1 SGHRS and CDR2 YFSETQ. With 1 base clipped from V and 9 bases from J, the junction kept 8 bases outside the gene matches. CDR3 length: 16 amino acids. CDR3: CASSLLTSGGSGEQFF. The DNA for the CDR3 is TGCGCCAGCAGCTTGCTGACTAGCGGGGGATCCGGTGAGCAGTTCTTC. The entire variable domain, with the rest obtained from reference TRBV5-1 and TRBJ2-1, is as follows: KAGVTQTPRYLIKTRGQQVTLSCSPISGHRSVSWYQQTPGQGLQFLFEYFSETQRNKGNFPGRFSGRQFSNSRSEMNVSTLELGDSALYLCASSLLTSGGSGEQFFGPGTRLTVL.

This rearrangement joins TRBV7-6 to TRBJ2-3, with D uncertain. Trimming took 5 bases from V and 0 from J, leaving 9 bases between them. Germline values: CDR1 SGHVS, CDR2 FNYEAQ. The CDR3 is made up of 14 amino acids. The CDR3 DNA is TGTGCCAGCAGCCCCCGGTGGAGCACAGATACGCAGTATTTT. Amino acid sequence: CASSPRWSTDTQYF.

This clone has only a few counts. This chain joins TRBV4-1 and TRBJ1-5; weak D call: TRBD1 (5 bases). V lost 4 bases and J lost 3, with 16 bases in between. The CDR3 length is 16 residues. The V gene's germline CDR1 is MGHRA and CDR2 YSYEKL. CDR3 region: CASSPSQGRYNQPQHF. In DNA, the CDR3 is TGCGCCAGCAGCCCGTCGCAGGGTCGCTACAATCAGCCCCAGCATTTT.